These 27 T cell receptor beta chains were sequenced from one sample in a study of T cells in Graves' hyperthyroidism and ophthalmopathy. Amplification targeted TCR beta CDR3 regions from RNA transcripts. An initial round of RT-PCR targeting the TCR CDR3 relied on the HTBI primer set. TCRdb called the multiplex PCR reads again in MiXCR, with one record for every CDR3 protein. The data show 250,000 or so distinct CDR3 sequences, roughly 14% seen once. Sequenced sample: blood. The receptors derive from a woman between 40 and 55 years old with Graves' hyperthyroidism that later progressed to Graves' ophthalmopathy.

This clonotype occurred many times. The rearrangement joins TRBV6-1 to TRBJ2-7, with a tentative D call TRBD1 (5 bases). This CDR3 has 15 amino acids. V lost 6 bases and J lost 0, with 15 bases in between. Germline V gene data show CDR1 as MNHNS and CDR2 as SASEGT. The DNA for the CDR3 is TGTGCCAGCAGCGCAGGGTACCCCCCCTCCTACGAGCAGTACTTC. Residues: CASSAGYPPSYEQYF.

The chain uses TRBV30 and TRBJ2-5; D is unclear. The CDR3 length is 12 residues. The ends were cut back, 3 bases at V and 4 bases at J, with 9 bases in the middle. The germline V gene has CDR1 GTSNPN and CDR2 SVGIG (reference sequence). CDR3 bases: TGTGCCTGGAGCCACCTCGGAGAGACCCAGTACTTC. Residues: CAWSHLGETQYF.

The CDR3 nucleotides read TGTGCCACGAATCCACAGGGGGCAGAGAACACCATATATTTT. Translated, it gives CATNPQGAENTIYF. The chain recombines TRBV30 with TRBJ1-3; TRBD1 aligns across 9 bases. Trimming at V came to 8 bases and at J to 7 bases, leaving 12 bases not matched to a gene. Looked up from germline, CDR1 is GTSNPN and CDR2 is SVGIG (reference sequence). The CDR3 contains 14 residues.

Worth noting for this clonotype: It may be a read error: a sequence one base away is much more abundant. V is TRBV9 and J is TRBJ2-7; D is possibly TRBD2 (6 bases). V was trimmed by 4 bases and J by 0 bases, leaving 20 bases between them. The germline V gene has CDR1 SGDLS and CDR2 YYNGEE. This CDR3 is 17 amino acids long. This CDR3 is CASSQVVVGGHSYEQYF. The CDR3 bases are TGTGCCAGCAGCCAAGTTGTAGTGGGAGGCCACTCCTACGAGCAGTACTTC.

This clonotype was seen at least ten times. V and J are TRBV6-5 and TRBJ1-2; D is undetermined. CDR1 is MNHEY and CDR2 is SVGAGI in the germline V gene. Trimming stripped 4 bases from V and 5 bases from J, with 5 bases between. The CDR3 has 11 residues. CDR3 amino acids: CASSSQYGYTF. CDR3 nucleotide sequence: TGTGCCAGCAGTTCCCAATATGGCTACACCTTC.

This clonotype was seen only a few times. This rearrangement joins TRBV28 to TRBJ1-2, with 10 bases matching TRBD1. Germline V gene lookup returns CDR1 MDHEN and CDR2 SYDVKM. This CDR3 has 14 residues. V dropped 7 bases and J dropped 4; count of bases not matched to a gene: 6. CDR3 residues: CASNRQGAGYGYTF. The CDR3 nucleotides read TGTGCCAGCAACAGACAGGGGGCTGGCTATGGCTACACCTTC.

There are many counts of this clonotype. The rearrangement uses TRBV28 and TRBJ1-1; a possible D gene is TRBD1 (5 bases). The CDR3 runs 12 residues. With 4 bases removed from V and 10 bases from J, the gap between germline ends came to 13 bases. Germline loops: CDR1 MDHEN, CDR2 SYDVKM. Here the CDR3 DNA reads TGTGCCAGCAGTTCTCCGGGACGCTCAGCTTTCTTT. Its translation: CASSSPGRSAFF.

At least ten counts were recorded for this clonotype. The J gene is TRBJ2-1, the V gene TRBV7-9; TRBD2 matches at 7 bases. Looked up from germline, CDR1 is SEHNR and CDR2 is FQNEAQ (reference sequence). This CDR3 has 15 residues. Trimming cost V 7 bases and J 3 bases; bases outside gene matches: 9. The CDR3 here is CASNLGGSHYNEQFF. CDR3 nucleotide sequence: TGTGCCAGCAACTTGGGCGGGAGCCACTACAATGAGCAGTTCTTC. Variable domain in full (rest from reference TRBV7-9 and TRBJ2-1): DTGVSQNPRHKITKRGQNVTFRCDPISEHNRLYWYRQTLGQGPEFLTYFQNEAQLEKSRLLSDRFSAERPKGSFSTLEIQRTEQGDSAMYLCASNLGGSHYNEQFFGPGTRLTVL.

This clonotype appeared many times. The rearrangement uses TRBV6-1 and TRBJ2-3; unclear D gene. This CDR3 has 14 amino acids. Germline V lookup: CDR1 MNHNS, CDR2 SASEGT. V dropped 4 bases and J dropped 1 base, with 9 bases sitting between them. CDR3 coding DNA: TGTGCCAGCAGTGGGGCCGGGCGCACAGATACGCAGTATTTT. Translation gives CASSGAGRTDTQYF.

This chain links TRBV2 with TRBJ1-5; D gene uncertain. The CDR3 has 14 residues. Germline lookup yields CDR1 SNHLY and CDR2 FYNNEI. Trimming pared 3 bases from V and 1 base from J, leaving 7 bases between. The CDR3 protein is CASSEGLSNQPQHF. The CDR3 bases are TGTGCCAGCAGTGAGGGGTTGAGCAATCAGCCCCAGCATTTT.

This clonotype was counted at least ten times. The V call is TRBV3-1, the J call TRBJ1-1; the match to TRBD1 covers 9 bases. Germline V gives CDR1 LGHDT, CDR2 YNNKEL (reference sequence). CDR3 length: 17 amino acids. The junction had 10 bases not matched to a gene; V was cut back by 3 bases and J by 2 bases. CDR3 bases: TGTGCCAGCAGCCATCAGTGGGACAGGGTGATCAACACTGAAGCTTTCTTT. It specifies CASSHQWDRVINTEAFF.

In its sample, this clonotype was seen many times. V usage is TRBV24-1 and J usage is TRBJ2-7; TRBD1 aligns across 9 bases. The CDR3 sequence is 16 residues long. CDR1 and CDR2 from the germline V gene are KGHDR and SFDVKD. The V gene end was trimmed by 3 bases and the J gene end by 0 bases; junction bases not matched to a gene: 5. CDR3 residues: CATSDPGQGYSYEQYF. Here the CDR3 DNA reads TGTGCCACCAGTGATCCCGGACAGGGGTACTCCTACGAGCAGTACTTC.

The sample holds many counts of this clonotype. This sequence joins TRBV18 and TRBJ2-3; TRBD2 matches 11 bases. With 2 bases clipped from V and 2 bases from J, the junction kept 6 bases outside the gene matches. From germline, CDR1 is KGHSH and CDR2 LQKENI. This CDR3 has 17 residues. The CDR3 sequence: CASSPIGTSGLTDTQYF. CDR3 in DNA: TGTGCCAGCTCACCAATCGGGACTAGCGGACTCACAGATACGCAGTATTTT.

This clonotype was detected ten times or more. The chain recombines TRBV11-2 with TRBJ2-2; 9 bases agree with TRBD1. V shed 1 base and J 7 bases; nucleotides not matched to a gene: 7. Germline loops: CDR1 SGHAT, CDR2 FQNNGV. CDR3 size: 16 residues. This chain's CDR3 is CASSLVGTGLVGELFF. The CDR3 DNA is TGTGCCAGCAGCTTAGTCGGGACAGGGCTGGTCGGGGAGCTGTTTTTT.

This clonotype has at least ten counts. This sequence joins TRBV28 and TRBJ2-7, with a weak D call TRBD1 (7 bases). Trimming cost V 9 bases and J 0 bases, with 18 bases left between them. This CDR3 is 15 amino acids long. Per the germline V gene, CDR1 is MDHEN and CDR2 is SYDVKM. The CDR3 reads CASTSYRGLSYEQYF. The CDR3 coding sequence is TGTGCCAGTACGAGCTACAGGGGACTCTCCTACGAGCAGTACTTC.

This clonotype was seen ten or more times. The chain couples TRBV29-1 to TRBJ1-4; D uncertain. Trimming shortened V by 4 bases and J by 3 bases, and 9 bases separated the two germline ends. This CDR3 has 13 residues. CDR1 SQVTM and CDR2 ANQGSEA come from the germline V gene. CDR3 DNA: TGCAGCGTTGGATCTGAATCTAATGAAAAACTGTTTTTT. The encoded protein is CSVGSESNEKLFF.

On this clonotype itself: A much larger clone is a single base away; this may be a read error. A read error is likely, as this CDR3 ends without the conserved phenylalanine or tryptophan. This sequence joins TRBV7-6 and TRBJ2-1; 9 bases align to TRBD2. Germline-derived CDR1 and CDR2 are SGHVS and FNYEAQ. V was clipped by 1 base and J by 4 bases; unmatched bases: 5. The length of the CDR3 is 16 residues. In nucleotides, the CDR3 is TGTGCCAGCAGCTTAGGACGGGGACTAGCATACAATGAGCAGTTCTCC. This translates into CASSLGRGLAYNEQFS.

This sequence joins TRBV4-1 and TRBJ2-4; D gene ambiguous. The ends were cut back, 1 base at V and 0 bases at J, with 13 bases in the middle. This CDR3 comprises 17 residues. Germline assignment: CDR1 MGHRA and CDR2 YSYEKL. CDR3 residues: CASSQVVAVLAKNIQYF. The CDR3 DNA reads TGCGCCAGCAGCCAAGTGGTTGCAGTTCTAGCCAAAAACATTCAGTACTTC.

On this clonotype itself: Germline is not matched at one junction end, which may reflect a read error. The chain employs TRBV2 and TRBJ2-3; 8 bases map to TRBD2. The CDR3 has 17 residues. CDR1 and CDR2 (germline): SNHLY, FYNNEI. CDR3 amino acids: CASSQVRRAGVEDTQYF. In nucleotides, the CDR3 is TGCGCCAGCAGCCAAGTCCGACGAGCGGGAGTGGAAGATACGCAGTATTTT.

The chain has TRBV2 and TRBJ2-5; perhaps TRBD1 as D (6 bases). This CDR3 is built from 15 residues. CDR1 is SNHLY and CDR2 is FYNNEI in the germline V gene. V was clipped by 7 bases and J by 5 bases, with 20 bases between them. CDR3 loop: CASILPFGGGETQYF. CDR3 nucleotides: TGTGCCAGCATCCTACCATTTGGGGGCGGGGAGACCCAGTACTTC.

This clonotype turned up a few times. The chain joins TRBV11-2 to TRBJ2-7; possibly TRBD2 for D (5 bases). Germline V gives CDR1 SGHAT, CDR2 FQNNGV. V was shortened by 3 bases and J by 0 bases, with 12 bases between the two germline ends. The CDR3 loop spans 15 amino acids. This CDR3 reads CASSFDEGSSYEQYF. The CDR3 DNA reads TGTGCCAGCAGCTTCGATGAAGGGAGCTCCTACGAGCAGTACTTC.

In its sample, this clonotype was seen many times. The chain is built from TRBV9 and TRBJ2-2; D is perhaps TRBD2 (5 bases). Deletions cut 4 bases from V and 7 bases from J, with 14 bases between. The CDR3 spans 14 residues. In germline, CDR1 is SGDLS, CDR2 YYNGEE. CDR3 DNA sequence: TGTGCCAGCAGCAGAAGCGGTCGGGGCGGGGAGCTGTTTTTT. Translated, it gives CASSRSGRGGELFF.

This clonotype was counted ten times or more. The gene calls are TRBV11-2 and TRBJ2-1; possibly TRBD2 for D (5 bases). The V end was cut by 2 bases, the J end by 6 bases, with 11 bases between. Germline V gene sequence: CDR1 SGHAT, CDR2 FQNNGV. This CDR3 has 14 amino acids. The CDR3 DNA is TGTGCCAGCAGCTTATACGAGGGAATCAATGAGCAGTTCTTC. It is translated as CASSLYEGINEQFF. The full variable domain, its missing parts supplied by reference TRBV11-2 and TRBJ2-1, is EAGVAQSPRYKIIEKRQSVAFWCNPISGHATLYWYQQILGQGPKLLIQFQNNGVVDDSQLPKDRFSAERLKGVDSTLKIQPAKLEDSAVYLCASSLYEGINEQFFGPGTRLTVL.

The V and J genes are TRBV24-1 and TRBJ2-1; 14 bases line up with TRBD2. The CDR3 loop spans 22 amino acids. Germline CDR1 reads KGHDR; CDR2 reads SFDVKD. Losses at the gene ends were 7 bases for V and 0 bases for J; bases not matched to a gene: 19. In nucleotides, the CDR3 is TGTGCCACCAGCGCCGACAGGGGGCGTAGACTAGCGGGAGGGAGCTCCTACAATGAGCAGTTCTTC. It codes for CATSADRGRRLAGGSSYNEQFF.

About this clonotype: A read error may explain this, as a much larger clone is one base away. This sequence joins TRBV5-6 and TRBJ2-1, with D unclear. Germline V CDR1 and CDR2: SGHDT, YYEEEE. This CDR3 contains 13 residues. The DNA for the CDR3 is TGTGCCGGCAGCTTGACGGACCCCAGGGAGCAGTTCTTC. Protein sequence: CAGSLTDPREQFF.

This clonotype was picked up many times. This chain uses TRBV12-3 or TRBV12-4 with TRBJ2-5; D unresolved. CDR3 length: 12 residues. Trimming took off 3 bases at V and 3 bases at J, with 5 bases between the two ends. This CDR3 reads CASSFMEETQYF. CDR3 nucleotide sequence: TGTGCCAGCAGTTTCATGGAAGAGACCCAGTACTTC.

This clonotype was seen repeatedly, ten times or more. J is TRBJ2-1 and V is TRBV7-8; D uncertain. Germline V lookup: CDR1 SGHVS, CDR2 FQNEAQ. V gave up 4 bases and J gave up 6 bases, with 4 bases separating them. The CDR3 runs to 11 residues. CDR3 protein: CASSYVNEQFF. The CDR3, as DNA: TGTGCCAGCAGCTACGTCAATGAGCAGTTCTTC.